This T cell receptor (beta chain) was found in a study of blood T cell repertoires in COVID-19. Study in general: PBMCs, B-cell-depleted T cells, or T cells were the source of the cDNA or gDNA that made up the material.

In the authors' workflow: Quantification of nucleated cells was approximated via reference gene primer amplification. Profiled with immunoSEQ multiplex PCR; TCRdb holds only in-frame clones, not every one. From that table come the V and J calls and clone size; the DNA was used to work out D and trimming. The table lists 140,000 or so clones, more than 60% of them singletons. Trimming took 4 bases from V and 1 from J, leaving 11 bases between them. The CDR3 is made up of 15 amino acids. Germline lookup yields CDR1 MNHEY and CDR2 SVGAGI. The sequence came from a woman aged 60 to 75 with acute or convalescent COVID-19. The sequenced sample consisted of peripheral blood. The chain carries TRBV6-5 and TRBJ2-1, with D perhaps TRBD2 (6 bases). CDR3 sequence: CASSFGGSSYNEQFF. DNA for the CDR3: TGTGCCAGCAGTTTTGGAGGGAGTTCCTACAATGAGCAGTTCTTC.